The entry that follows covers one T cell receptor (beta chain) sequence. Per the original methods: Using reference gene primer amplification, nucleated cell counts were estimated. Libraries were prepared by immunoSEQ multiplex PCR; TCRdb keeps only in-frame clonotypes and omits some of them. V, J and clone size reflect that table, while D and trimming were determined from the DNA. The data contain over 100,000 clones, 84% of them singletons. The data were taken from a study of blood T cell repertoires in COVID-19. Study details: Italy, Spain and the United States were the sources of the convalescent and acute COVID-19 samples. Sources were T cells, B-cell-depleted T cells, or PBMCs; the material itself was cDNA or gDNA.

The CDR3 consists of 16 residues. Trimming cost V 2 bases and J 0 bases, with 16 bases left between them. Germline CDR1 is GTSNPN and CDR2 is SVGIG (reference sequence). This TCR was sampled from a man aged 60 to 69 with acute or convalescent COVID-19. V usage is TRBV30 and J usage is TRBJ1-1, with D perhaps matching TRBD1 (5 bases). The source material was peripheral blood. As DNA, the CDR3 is TGTGCCTGGAGTCCATTGACCAGGGTCATGAACACTGAAGCTTTCTTT. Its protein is CAWSPLTRVMNTEAFF. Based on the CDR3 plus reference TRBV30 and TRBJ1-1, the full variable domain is SQTIHQWPATLVQPVGSPLSLECTVEGTSNPNLYWYRQAAGRGLQLLFYSVGIGQISSEVPQNLSASRPQDRQFILSSKKLLLSDSGFYLCAWSPLTRVMNTEAFFGQGTRLTVV.